This is a list of T cell receptor beta chains from one sample in a study of a mutant IDH1 vaccine in newly diagnosed glioma. The protocol was immunoSEQ multiplex PCR, while the TCRdb copy is restricted to in-frame clones and leaves out a portion. This sample yields 75,000 to 100,000 clones, of which around 90% are seen a single time; approximately 0.6% belongs to the top ten. The material was PBMCs, obtained from a glioma patient treated with radiotherapy, temozolomide or both. Every receptor here comes from a woman aged 50 to 65 with glioma. Both conserved end residues are trimmed from each CDR3.

TRBJ1-1 | TRBV7-9 | ASSLASGGRNTEAF
TRBJ2-5 | TRBV9 | ASSADSGRQLY
TRBJ2-2 | TRBV6-1 | ASSGLQGGGELF
TRBJ2-1 | TRBV18 | ASSPRKGQGSEQF
TRBJ1-2 | TRBV7-8 | ASSAYRGANYGYT
TRBJ2-7 | TRBV5-4 | ASSLGLAGVYEQY
TRBJ2-3 | TRBV28 | ASSLSPHRTGWTDTQY
TRBJ2-2 | TRBV9 | ASSVLGSGELF
TRBJ1-1 | TRBV11-2 | ASSLGRANTEAF
TRBJ2-7 | TRBV25-1 | ASSEGGATYEQY
TRBJ2-7 | TRBV29-1 | SVEGGAYEQY
TRBJ2-7 | TRBV30 | GLGTGETYEQY
TRBJ2-7 | TRBV28 | ASSLTGINYEQY
TRBJ2-3 | TRBV4-1 | ASSGYTDGRTDTQY
TRBJ2-7 | TRBV13 | ASSLGLSYEQY
TRBJ2-5 | TRBV9 | ASSVGGWLAGIQETQY
TRBJ2-7 | TRBV19 | ASSPTSGSFYEQY
TRBJ2-2 | TRBV7-9 | ASSLGRGLGTGELF
TRBJ2-6 | TRBV9 | ASSAQGAGANVLT
TRBJ2-3 | TRBV27 | ASKSLARPPDTQY
TRBJ1-6 | TRBV28 | ASSLQHTNSPLH
TRBJ2-1 | TRBV9 | ASSVDISSYNEQF
TRBJ2-1 | TRBV6-6 | ASSYSNEQF
TRBJ2-7 | TRBV9 | ASSPLTGMAYEQY
TRBJ2-2 | TRBV9 | ASSVRATGELF
TRBJ2-5 | TRBV28 | ASSLSLGQEETQY
TRBJ2-1 | TRBV18 | ASSPPSGYNEQF
TRBJ2-3 | TRBV10-1 | ASSDNYLGTDTQY